This T cell receptor beta chain is from a study of cytomegalovirus exposure and HLA in healthy donors (dated by TCRdb to 2017 to 2019). Regarding the research as a whole: An earlier analysis of approximately 550 of the donors reported approximately 270 Gb of sequence data and roughly 110 million unique TCR beta sequences from 150 million to 200 million T cells. An early release covering over 500 HLA-typed donors comprised approximately 300 gigabases of sequencing data and tens of millions of unique TCR sequences. The genetic ancestry cluster associated with self-reported Caucasian donors included over 65% of the 300 to 400 genotyped donors. The study was designed to test whether signatures of past pathogen exposure could be identified by cataloging public T cell receptors. The study profiled the T cell repertoires of 666 subjects by immunosequencing and related them to cytomegalovirus serostatus. Besides the first cohort of 666 subjects, a separate validation cohort made up of 120 different subjects was used. To predict cytomegalovirus infection status, the study combined high-throughput TCR immunosequencing, statistical association of individual TCRs with disease status, and machine learning. To study patterns of TCR occurrence, a later analysis re-analyzed previously published TCR beta repertoires from 600 to 750 donors and added high-resolution HLA genotyping. The later analysis used no new phenotypic data to find candidate immune exposures, relying instead on TCR beta sequences and their occurrence across donors. To decide whether each TCR beta V gene segment behaved as functional or pseudogenic, an earlier analysis of some 600 of the donors relied on high-throughput TCR beta sequencing. Donor age, sex, ethnicity and CMV serostatus were compiled together with the repertoire data. A later genetic analysis used genome-wide SNP genotypes for about 60% of the roughly 700 donors, treating that subset as a discovery cohort. Every discovery cohort repertoire had been produced on one sequencing platform. Class I and class II HLA loci were covered by the typing at four-digit resolution. The number of donors typed differed by locus, with about 629-640 for A, B, C, DRB1 and DQB1, around 500 for DQA1, about 610 for DPA1, and some 440 for DPB1. Several DR-DQ haplotypes were handled as single units for association and clustering, since linkage in the cohort was strong. Among about 410 genotyped donors of the cohort, an average of about 220,000 unique TCR beta nucleotide sequences was sequenced per donor, of which 15% to 20% were non-productive. Here is what the overall study found, with its caveats: A further reported finding was that TCR beta sequences accurately predicted the HLA-A and HLA-B alleles for most subjects in the first cohort. A cluster of highly shared sequence variants was judged likely to represent a technical artifact of the sequencing pipeline. The classifier was reported to diagnose cytomegalovirus status with high specificity and sensitivity in both the original and validation cohorts. In a later genetic analysis, fewer N-insertions in productive TCRs were reported among donors in an Asian-associated ancestry cluster than the roughly 700-donor mean. Most CMV-associated TCR beta chains appeared to be HLA-restricted in a later analysis, and the HLA associations seemed to be driven largely by CMV exposure. Compared with equally common non-associated chains, HLA-associated TCR beta chains in a later analysis were more clonally expanded and had lower generation probabilities. In this cohort, only TCR beta chains were sequenced, and detectable features were limited by the absence of alpha or paired-chain data. Assigning TCR associations to individual alleles was difficult when HLA alleles, especially DR and DQ, strongly co-occurred. A few of the identified cytomegalovirus-associated TCR beta chains were confirmed in vitro to be specific for cytomegalovirus antigens. A later analysis found that TCR association rates varied across HLA loci, with DRB1 alleles showing the most associated TCRs and HLA-C alleles the fewest. A later analysis associated 15,000 to 20,000 TCR beta sequences with specific HLA alleles at a false discovery rate of 0.05. Because the 87-base-pair reads could not distinguish some IMGT-functional V segments, including TRBV6-2 and TRBV6-3, those segments were excluded. The only immune exposure information available for the cohort was CMV serostatus. Linkage disequilibrium might explain the correlated functional status among segregating V segments, but an unknown experimental factor could not be excluded. Most TCR sequences were observed very rarely across donors, whereas some public TCRs were present in many individuals. In an earlier analysis of 450 to 750 of the donors, most TCR beta V segments appeared in productive rearrangements about 87% or about 30% of the time, broadly matching IMGT annotations. Presence/absence analyses assumed roughly uniform sequencing depth across donors, an assumption that may not hold. The study listed around 160 TCR beta chains as associated with cytomegalovirus. A later genetic analysis associated a missense DCLRE1C variant with V-gene and J-gene trimming of TCR beta chains, and an independent cohort replicated the association. Because some donors lacked HLA typing at each locus, the association tests relied only on the typed subset. The authors suggested that the approach could potentially be generalized to other disease states and immunological phenotypes. Because counts were too low, under 20 rarely observed V segments, including chromosome 9 orphons, were left out of the earlier analysis of about 500 of the donors. In a later analysis, several top co-occurrence clusters were reported to appear linked to parvovirus B19, influenza, CMV and Epstein-Barr virus.

The protocol used for the library was the immunoSEQ multiplex PCR assay. For the multiplex PCR, a mixture combining 60 forward primers for TCR Vbeta segments and 13 reverse primers for TCR Jbeta segments was used. Amplification of the CDR3 region of rearranged TCR beta genes was performed with a multiplex PCR assay on genomic DNA. The amplified TCR beta libraries were sequenced on the Illumina HiSeq System as 87-base-pair reads. For the original study's pipeline: In a later analysis, tens of millions of unique TCR beta chains were counted across the roughly 610 repertoires, and approximately 9.9 million of these chains were shared by at least two donors. Raw reads were error-corrected and collapsed into unique sequences with a nearest-neighbor algorithm that merged closely related sequences to remove PCR and sequencing errors. CDR3 sequences were aligned to IMGT reference sequences to assign V, D and J gene segments. For a sequence to be retained, at least a six-nucleotide match to both a V gene segment and a J gene segment was required. Rearrangements were called productive when the CDR3 lacked stop codons and stayed in frame with V and J; all others were non-productive. CDR3 was defined by IMGT convention, running from the second conserved V-encoded cysteine to the conserved J-encoded phenylalanine. Sequences without an unambiguous match to a single V gene segment were excluded from the earlier analysis of over 500 of the donors. In an earlier analysis of 500 to 750 of the donors, V segments were called functional above 56.7% productive rearrangements and were called segregating when the between-donor standard deviation exceeded 5%. To diagnose cytomegalovirus status from the catalog of TCR beta chain sequences, a statistical classification framework was built. A later analysis assigned V and J genes by comparing TCR nucleotide sequences with IMGT/GENE-DB human TR gene sequences. A later analysis assigned CDR3 sequences and most-parsimonious VDJ recombination scenarios with the TCRdist pipeline. In a later analysis, each TCR beta chain was defined by its CDR3 amino acid sequence together with its V-gene family, and reads without a unique V-gene family were excluded. A later analysis removed roughly 590 highly shared, low-generation-probability nucleotide sequences to deal with suspected cross-contamination and a sequencing artifact. In a later analysis, a clonal expansion index for each public chain was calculated from normalized within-repertoire ranks of inferred template counts. A later analysis computed generation probabilities with a VDJ recombination model fitted to out-of-frame rearrangements, and checked the results against IGoR. In a later analysis, hypergeometric tests were used to score TCR-TCR, TCR-HLA and TCR-CMV co-occurrence, with a repertoire-size bias correction applied to TCR pairs. To estimate false discovery rates, a later analysis permuted the HLA or CMV assignments 20 times. In a later analysis, co-occurring TCRs were grouped using DBSCAN, with TCRdist sequence similarity added in when clustering inside HLA-allele-positive subsets. Repertoires with fewer than 30,000 or more than 120,000 public chains were left out of co-occurrence clustering, as were a handful of repertoires with anomalous nucleotide sharing. TCRdb re-hosts the immuneACCESS table, in-frame sequences only. Its copies lack some clones; in the studies checked, an unresolved V gene accounts for under half of them, and the cause for the rest is not known. V and J calls and clone size are as listed in that table; D and trimming were resolved from the DNA. The sample table lists about 140,000 clones, roughly 79% of them with a count of one. Of the sample, more than 0.95% is held by the ten largest clones.

CDR3 length: 14 amino acids, cysteine to phenylalanine. This entry keeps only the CDR3 DNA: 42 bases, framed from base 1. Relative to germline, V is missing 5 bases and J is missing 8 bases, with 7 bases of the junction outside any gene match. Reading the germline V gene (reference sequence) gives CDR1 LNHDA and CDR2 SQIVND. The cohort was made up of 500 to 800 healthy bone marrow donors. All cohort members were sampled while nominally healthy, although unrecorded immune exposures were likely present. The donor tested CMV seronegative and was one of the 352 seronegative cohort members. A peripheral blood sample was collected from each donor, and TCR beta sequencing was performed on peripheral blood mononuclear cells. Genomic DNA was extracted from the blood cell samples with the Qiagen DNeasy Blood Extraction Kit. In regard to this clone: Its specific antigen is unknown. No quality values exist for individual bases; no much larger clone is one base distant.

Source material: PBMCs. This clonotype was sampled from a man aged 18-30 years in good health and CMV-seronegative. The chain is made from TRBV19 and TRBJ2-2, with 8 junctional bases fitting TRBD1. The CDR3 sequence is CASSSRGRIGELFF. In nucleotide form, the sequence is TGTGCCAGTAGTTCCAGGGGGCGGATAGGGGAGCTGTTTTTT.